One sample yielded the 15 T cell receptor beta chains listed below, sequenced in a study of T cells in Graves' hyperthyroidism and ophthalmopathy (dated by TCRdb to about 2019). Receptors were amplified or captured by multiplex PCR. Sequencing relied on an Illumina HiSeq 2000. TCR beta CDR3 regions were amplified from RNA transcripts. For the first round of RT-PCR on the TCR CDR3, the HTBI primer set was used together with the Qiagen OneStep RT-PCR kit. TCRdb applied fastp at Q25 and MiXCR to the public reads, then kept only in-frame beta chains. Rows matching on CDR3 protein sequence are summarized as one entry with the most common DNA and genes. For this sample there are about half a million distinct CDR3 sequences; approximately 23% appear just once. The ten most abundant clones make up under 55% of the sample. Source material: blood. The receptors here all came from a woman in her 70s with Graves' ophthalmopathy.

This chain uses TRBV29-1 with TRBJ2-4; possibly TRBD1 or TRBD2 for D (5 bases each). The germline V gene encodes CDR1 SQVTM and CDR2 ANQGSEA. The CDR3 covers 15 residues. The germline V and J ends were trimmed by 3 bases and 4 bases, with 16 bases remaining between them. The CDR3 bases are TGCAGCGTTGAGGAAACCGGGACCAGGAAAAACATTCAGTACTTC. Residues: CSVEETGTRKNIQYF.

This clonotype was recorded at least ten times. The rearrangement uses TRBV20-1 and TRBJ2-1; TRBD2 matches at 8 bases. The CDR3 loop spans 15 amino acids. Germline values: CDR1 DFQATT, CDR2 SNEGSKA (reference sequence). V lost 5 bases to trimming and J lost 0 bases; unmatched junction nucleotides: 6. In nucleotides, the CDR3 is TGCAGTGCTCACCAGCGGGAGTCCTCCTACAATGAGCAGTTCTTC. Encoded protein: CSAHQRESSYNEQFF.

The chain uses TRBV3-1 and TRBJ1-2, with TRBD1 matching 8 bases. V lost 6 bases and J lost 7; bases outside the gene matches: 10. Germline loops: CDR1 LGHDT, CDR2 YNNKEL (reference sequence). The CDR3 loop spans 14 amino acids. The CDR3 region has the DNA TGTGCCAGCAGTACGACAGGGGTTTTGCGTGGCTACACCTTC. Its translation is CASSTTGVLRGYTF.

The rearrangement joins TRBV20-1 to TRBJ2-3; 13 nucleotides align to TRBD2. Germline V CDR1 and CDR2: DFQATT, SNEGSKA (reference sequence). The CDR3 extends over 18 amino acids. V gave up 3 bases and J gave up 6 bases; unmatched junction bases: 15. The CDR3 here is CSASVMTSGGLLMDTQYF. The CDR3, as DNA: TGCAGTGCTAGTGTCATGACTAGCGGGGGGTTATTGATGGATACGCAGTATTTT.

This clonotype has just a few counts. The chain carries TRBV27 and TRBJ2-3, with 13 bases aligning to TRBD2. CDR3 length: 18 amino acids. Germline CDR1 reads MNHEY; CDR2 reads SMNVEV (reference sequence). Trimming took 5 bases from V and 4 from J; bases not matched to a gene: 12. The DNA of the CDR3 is TGTGCCAGCAGTATCCTCTTACTAGCGGGAGGGCCCCCAGATACGCAGTATTTT. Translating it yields CASSILLLAGGPPDTQYF.

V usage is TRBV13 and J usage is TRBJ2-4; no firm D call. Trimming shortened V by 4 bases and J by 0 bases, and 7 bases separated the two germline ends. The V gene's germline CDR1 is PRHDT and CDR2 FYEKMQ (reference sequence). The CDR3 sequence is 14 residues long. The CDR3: CASSSNLAKNIQYF. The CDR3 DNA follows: TGTGCCAGCAGCTCTAATTTAGCCAAAAACATTCAGTACTTC.

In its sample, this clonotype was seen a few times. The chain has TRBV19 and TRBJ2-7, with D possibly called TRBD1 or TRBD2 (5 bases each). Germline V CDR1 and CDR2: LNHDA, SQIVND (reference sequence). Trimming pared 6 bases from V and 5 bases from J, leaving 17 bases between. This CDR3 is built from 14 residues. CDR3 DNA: TGTGCCAGTAGGACCGGGGCTCACACCAACGAGCAGTACTTC. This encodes CASRTGAHTNEQYF.

CDR3 residues: CASSEFGVNTEAFF. The CDR3 DNA is TGTGCCAGCAGTGAATTCGGGGTGAACACTGAAGCTTTCTTT. The V and J genes are TRBV6-1 and TRBJ1-1; D call uncertain. Germline CDR1 and CDR2: MNHNS and SASEGT. This CDR3 is built from 14 residues. The germline V and J ends were trimmed by 2 bases and 0 bases, with 7 bases remaining between them.

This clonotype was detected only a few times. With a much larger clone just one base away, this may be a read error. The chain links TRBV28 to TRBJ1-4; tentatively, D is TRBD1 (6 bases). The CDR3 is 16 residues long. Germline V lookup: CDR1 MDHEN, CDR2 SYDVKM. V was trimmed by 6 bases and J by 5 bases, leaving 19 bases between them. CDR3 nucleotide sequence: TGTGCCAGCAGCATTCGGATGGCAGGGGAGAATGAAAAACTGTTTTTT. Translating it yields CASSIRMAGENEKLFF. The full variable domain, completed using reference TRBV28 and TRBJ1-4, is DVKVTQSSRYLVKRTGEKVFLECVQDMDHENMFWYRQDPGLGLRLIYFSYDVKMKEKGDIPEGYSVSREKKERFSLILESASTNQTSMYLCASSIRMAGENEKLFFGSGTQLSVL.

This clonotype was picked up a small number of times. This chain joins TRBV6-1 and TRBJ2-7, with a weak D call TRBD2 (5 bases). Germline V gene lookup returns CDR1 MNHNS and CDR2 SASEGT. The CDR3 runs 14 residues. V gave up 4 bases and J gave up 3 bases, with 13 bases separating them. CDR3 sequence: CASSGMSGYYEQYF. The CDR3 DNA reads TGTGCCAGCAGTGGTATGTCGGGGTACTACGAGCAGTACTTC.

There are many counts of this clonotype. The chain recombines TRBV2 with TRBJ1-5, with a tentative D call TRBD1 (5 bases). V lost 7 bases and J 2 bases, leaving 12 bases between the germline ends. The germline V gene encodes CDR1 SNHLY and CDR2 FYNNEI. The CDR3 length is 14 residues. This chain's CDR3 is CASNRGGGNQPQHF. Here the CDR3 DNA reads TGTGCCAGCAATCGAGGAGGGGGCAATCAGCCCCAGCATTTT.

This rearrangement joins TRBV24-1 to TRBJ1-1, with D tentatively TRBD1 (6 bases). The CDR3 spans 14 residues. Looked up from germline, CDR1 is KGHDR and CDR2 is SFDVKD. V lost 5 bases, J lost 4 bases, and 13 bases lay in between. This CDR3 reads CATSGGGLGTEAFF. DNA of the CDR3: TGTGCCACCAGTGGGGGGGGCTTGGGCACTGAAGCTTTCTTT.

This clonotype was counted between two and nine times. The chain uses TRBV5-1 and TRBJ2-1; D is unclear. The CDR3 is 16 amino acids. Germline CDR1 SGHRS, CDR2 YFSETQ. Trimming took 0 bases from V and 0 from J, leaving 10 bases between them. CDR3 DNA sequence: TGCGCCAGCAGCTTGGGGGGTATGAGCTCCTACAATGAGCAGTTCTTC. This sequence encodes CASSLGGMSSYNEQFF.

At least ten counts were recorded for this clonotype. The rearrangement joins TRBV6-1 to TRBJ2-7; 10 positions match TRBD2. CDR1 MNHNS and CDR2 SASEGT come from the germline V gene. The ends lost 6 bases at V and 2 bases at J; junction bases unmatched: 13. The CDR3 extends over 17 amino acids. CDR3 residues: CASSPWPLAGETYEQYF. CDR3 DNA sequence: TGTGCCAGCAGCCCGTGGCCCCTAGCGGGAGAAACCTACGAGCAGTACTTC.

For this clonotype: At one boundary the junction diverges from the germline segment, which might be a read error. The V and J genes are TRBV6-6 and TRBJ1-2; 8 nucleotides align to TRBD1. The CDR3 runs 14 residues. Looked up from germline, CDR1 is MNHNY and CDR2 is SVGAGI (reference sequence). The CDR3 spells CASSHSTGDYGYTF. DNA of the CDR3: TGTGCCAGCAGTCACTCGACAGGGGACTATGGCTACACCTTC.